This T cell receptor (beta chain) is drawn from a study of CD8 T cells in Susac syndrome. This clonotype has only one observation. With random hexamers, roughly 0.5 to 1 ug RNA was reverse transcribed. TCRdb re-analysed the immunoSEQ multiplex PCR reads in MiXCR, keeping a single row per CDR3 protein. The table has 100,000 to 150,000 distinct CDR3 sequences, 90% to 95% seen once. The CDR3 extends over 13 amino acids. Trimming removed 3 bases at V and 4 bases at J, with 9 bases between. CDR1 is SGHDT, CDR2 YYEEEE, per germline. The sequencing input was CD8+ T cells from PBMCs. The TCR originated in a human donor with Susac syndrome. The rearrangement joins TRBV5-6 to TRBJ2-3; D remains unclear. This CDR3 reads CASSSTYPDTQYF. CDR3 nucleotide sequence: TGTGCCAGCAGCTCTACCTACCCAGATACGCAGTATTTT.